The clone carrying this T cell receptor beta chain was seen a single time. Losses at the gene ends were 5 bases for V and 5 bases for J; bases not matched to a gene: 15. CDR1 and CDR2 (germline): SGHNT, YENEEA. The CDR3 consists of 18 residues. The data stem from a study of blood T cell repertoires in COVID-19. Study as a whole: The United States, Italy and Spain provided the acute and convalescent COVID-19 samples. Sample material is recorded as cDNA or gDNA derived from T cells, B-cell-depleted T cells, or PBMCs.

In the source study's methods: Amplification of reference gene primers provided the estimated nucleated cell counts. The repertoire was sequenced with immunoSEQ multiplex PCR; TCRdb's copy has only in-frame clones and lacks some. The V and J calls and the clone size are those of that table, but D and trimming were determined from the DNA. Of more than 200,000 clones listed, more than 70% are singletons. V gene TRBV11-3 combines with J gene TRBJ2-5; 12 bases map to TRBD1. This TCR was recovered from a woman in her thirties or forties who had recovered from COVID-19. Material for sequencing was peripheral blood. This chain's CDR3 is CASSPLLLGQGARETQYF. CDR3 nucleotides: TGTGCCAGCAGCCCCCTCCTGTTGGGACAGGGGGCGCGGGAGACCCAGTACTTC. The full variable domain, with the rest looked up from reference TRBV11-3 and TRBJ2-5, is EAGVVQSPRYKIIEKKQPVAFWCNPISGHNTLYWYLQNLGQGPELLIRYENEEAVDDSQLPKDRFSAERLKGVDSTLKIQPAELGDSAVYLCASSPLLLGQGARETQYFGPGTRLLVL.